This T cell receptor beta chain comes out of a study of T cells in Graves' hyperthyroidism and ophthalmopathy. Study-wide findings and caveats: Most thyroid clonotypes with frequency above 0.001 were detected in blood.

On this clonotype: The antigen is not known. Given a much more abundant clone one base away, this may be a read error.

Clinical symptoms, serum thyroxine, TRAb, thyroid ultrasound and orbital computed tomography informed diagnoses. Amplified regions were TCR beta CDR3 sequences from RNA transcripts. An initial round of RT-PCR targeting the TCR CDR3 relied on the HTBI primer set. TCRdb used MiXCR to reprocess the multiplex PCR reads, holding one entry per CDR3 protein. The table shows 300,000 to 450,000 distinct CDR3 sequences, with 17% occurring only once. The CDR3 runs to 15 residues. Per the germline V gene, CDR1 is SGHDN and CDR2 is FVKESK. The chain recombines TRBV14 with TRBJ2-1; D remains ambiguous. The sequenced sample consisted of blood. The origin of this receptor is a woman in her 30s with Graves' hyperthyroidism that later progressed to Graves' ophthalmopathy. DNA of the CDR3: TGTGCCGGCAGCCAAGGCGGATACTCCTACAATGAGCAGTTCTTC. This sequence encodes CAGSQGGYSYNEQFF.